The 9 T cell receptor beta chains below come from one sample, sequenced in a study of blood T cell repertoires in COVID-19. Sequenced by immunoSEQ multiplex PCR; TCRdb stores in-frame clones only, minus some. The table shows 150,000 to 200,000 clones, with around 86% occurring only once. The sequenced sample was peripheral blood. These receptors all come from a woman aged 70-85 years with COVID-19, enrolled during active disease.

The CDR3 DNA is TGTGCCAGCAGCCCATCTGGGGGGGACACCGGGGAGCTGTTTTTT. The encoded protein is CASSPSGGDTGELFF. The V call is TRBV7-8, the J call TRBJ2-2; TRBD2 matches at 7 bases. V shed 5 bases and J 3 bases; nucleotides not matched to a gene: 6. This CDR3 is 15 amino acids long. Per germline, CDR1 SGHVS and CDR2 FQNEAQ.

The V gene is TRBV19, the J gene TRBJ2-5, with 9 bases lining up with TRBD1. This CDR3 is built from 15 residues. Germline loops: CDR1 LNHDA, CDR2 SQIVND (reference sequence). V was pared by 6 bases and J by 5 bases, with 10 bases of the junction left unmatched. The CDR3 region is CASSSTGQGFETQYF. In DNA, the CDR3 is TGTGCCAGTAGCTCGACGGGACAGGGTTTTGAGACCCAGTACTTC.

In this sample, this clone turned up many times. The chain employs TRBV4-2 and TRBJ1-2; tentatively, D is TRBD1 (5 bases). Germline V gene data show CDR1 as LGHNA and CDR2 as YNFKEQ. The CDR3 length is 13 residues. The V gene lost 4 bases and the J gene lost 3 bases, with 9 bases spanning the gap. The CDR3 here is CASSPRVDYGYTF. CDR3 in DNA: TGTGCCAGCAGCCCCAGGGTAGACTATGGCTACACCTTC.

The J gene is TRBJ2-5, the V gene TRBV7-3; 14 bases match TRBD2. V lost 0 bases, J lost 6 bases, and 3 bases stayed unmatched. The CDR3 covers 16 residues. Per germline, CDR1 SGHTA and CDR2 FQGTGA. CDR3 bases: TGTGCCAGCAGCTTAACGGGACTAGCGGGAGAGAAGACCCAGTACTTC. Residues: CASSLTGLAGEKTQYF.

The chain combines TRBV29-1 with TRBJ2-1; possible D gene TRBD2, 5 bases. V gave up 4 bases and J gave up 2 bases, with 12 bases separating them. CDR3 length: 14 residues. Germline V gene data show CDR1 as SQVTM and CDR2 as ANQGSEA. CDR3 region: CSVAGLSPYNEQFF. Written as DNA, the CDR3 is TGCAGCGTTGCCGGACTGTCCCCCTACAATGAGCAGTTCTTC.

This clone was counted at least ten times. The chain links TRBV12-2 to TRBJ2-2; TRBD1, the table's D call, was not compared with the DNA. TRBV12-2 is shown as a pseudogene. There are 21 residues in the CDR3. CDR3 region: CASRFRTDRGQGKECTGELFF. The CDR3 nucleotides are TGTGCAAGTCGCTTCAGGACGGACAGGGGGCAAGGTAAGGAGTGCACCGGGGAGCTGTTTTTT.

As for this clone: This same CDR3 is encoded by further DNA sequences in the sample. The V gene is TRBV19, the J gene TRBJ1-5; 7 bases match TRBD1. This CDR3 has 14 amino acids. The germline V gene has CDR1 LNHDA and CDR2 SQIVND (reference sequence). V lost 6 bases and J lost 4; bases outside the gene matches: 6. As DNA, the CDR3 is TGTGCCAGTAGCCAAGACAGGGATAATCAGCCCCAGCATTTT. Protein: CASSQDRDNQPQHF.

V and J are TRBV6-6 and TRBJ2-7; 7 bases fit TRBD1. The CDR3 covers 16 residues. Trimming cost V 6 bases and J 0 bases; bases outside gene matches: 11. Per the germline V gene, CDR1 is MNHNY and CDR2 is SVGAGI (reference sequence). Here the CDR3 DNA reads TGTGCCAGCAGACCGATGGGGCAGGGGGACTCCTACGAGCAGTACTTC. Amino acid sequence: CASRPMGQGDSYEQYF.

This chain connects TRBV10-3 to TRBJ1-2, with TRBD1 matching 7 bases. CDR1 and CDR2 from the germline V gene are ENHRY and SYGVKD. This CDR3 is 13 amino acids long. Trimming removed 5 bases from V and 2 bases from J; junction bases left unmatched: 2. CDR3 in amino acids: CAISPDRNYGYTF. The CDR3 nucleotides read TGTGCCATCAGTCCGGACAGGAACTATGGCTACACCTTC.